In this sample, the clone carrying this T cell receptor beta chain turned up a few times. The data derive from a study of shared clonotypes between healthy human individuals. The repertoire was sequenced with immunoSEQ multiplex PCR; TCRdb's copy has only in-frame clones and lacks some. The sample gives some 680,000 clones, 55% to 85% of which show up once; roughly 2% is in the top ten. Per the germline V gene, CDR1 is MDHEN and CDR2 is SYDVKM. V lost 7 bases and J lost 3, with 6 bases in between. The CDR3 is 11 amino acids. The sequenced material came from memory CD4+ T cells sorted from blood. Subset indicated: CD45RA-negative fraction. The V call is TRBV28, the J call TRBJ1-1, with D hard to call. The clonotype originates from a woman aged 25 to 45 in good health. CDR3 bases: TGTGCCAGCACCACGGACACTGAAGCTTTCTTT. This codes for CASTTDTEAFF.